The next 23 T cell receptor beta chains were all read from a single sample in a study of CD8 T cells in Susac syndrome. With random hexamers, roughly 0.45 to 1 ug RNA was reverse transcribed. In TCRdb, the immunoSEQ multiplex PCR reads were re-called with MiXCR into one record per CDR3 protein. This table has some 200,000 distinct CDR3 sequences, roughly nine tenths appearing once. Sequences were obtained from CD8+ T cells from PBMCs. The receptors shown here come from a human donor with multiple sclerosis.

V usage is TRBV7-9 and J usage is TRBJ2-2; possibly TRBD1 or TRBD2 for D (5 bases each). The germline CDR1 and CDR2 sequences are SEHNR and FQNEAQ (reference sequence). V dropped 5 bases and J dropped 4 bases, with 17 bases sitting between them. CDR3 length: 16 residues. CDR3 region: CASSLGLGTGTGELFF. The CDR3 bases are TGTGCCAGCAGCCTGGGTCTGGGGACGGGCACCGGGGAGCTGTTTTTT.

This clonotype showed up just a few times. The rearrangement uses TRBV29-1 and TRBJ2-7; a weak D match, TRBD1 (5 bases). Trimming took 4 bases from V and 3 from J, leaving 10 bases between them. The CDR3 is 12 amino acids. In germline, CDR1 is SQVTM, CDR2 ANQGSEA. This CDR3 is CSVGTGIYEQYF. In DNA form, the CDR3 reads TGCAGCGTTGGTACAGGAATCTACGAGCAGTACTTC.

The rearrangement joins TRBV7-9 to TRBJ1-1; D is ambiguous. V was pared by 5 bases and J by 3 bases, with 13 bases between. The CDR3 length is 14 residues. Germline V gene sequence: CDR1 SEHNR, CDR2 FQNEAQ (reference sequence). In DNA, the CDR3 is TGTGCCAGCAGCGTTAATCCGGAGGACACTGAAGCTTTCTTT. Encoded protein: CASSVNPEDTEAFF.

The chain is built from TRBV28 and TRBJ2-1, with 9 bases lining up with TRBD1. Germline-derived CDR1 and CDR2 are MDHEN and SYDVKM. The CDR3 is 18 amino acids. V trimming: 3 bases; J trimming: 3 bases; junction bases outside the gene matches: 12. This CDR3 is CASSLPRTGALLYNEQFF. In DNA form, the CDR3 reads TGTGCCAGCAGTTTGCCCCGGACAGGGGCCCTACTCTACAATGAGCAGTTCTTC. Full variable domain (missing parts from reference TRBV28 and TRBJ2-1): DVKVTQSSRYLVKRTGEKVFLECVQDMDHENMFWYRQDPGLGLRLIYFSYDVKMKEKGDIPEGYSVSREKKERFSLILESASTNQTSMYLCASSLPRTGALLYNEQFFGPGTRLTVL.

This sequence joins TRBV29-1 and TRBJ2-2; D could derive from TRBD1 or TRBD2 (6 bases each). Trimming pared 6 bases from V and 6 bases from J, leaving 14 bases between. Germline CDR1 and CDR2: SQVTM and ANQGSEA. The CDR3 consists of 13 residues. The CDR3 coding sequence is TGCAGCGTCTCTAGGGGGGAAGCCGGGGAGCTGTTTTTT. The encoded protein is CSVSRGEAGELFF.

This chain uses TRBV7-9 with TRBJ1-1, with D tentatively TRBD1 (5 bases). V was pared by 1 base and J by 4 bases, with 10 bases between. The germline gives CDR1 SEHNR, CDR2 FQNEAQ (reference sequence). The CDR3 sequence is 14 residues long. Here the CDR3 reads CASSLVSGATEAFF. In DNA form, the CDR3 reads TGTGCCAGCAGCTTAGTTAGTGGGGCCACTGAAGCTTTCTTT.

The chain uses TRBV2 and TRBJ2-3; perhaps D is TRBD1 or TRBD2 (5 bases each). Germline V gene data show CDR1 as SNHLY and CDR2 as FYNNEI. Trimming shortened V by 6 bases and J by 6 bases, and 10 bases separated the two germline ends. This CDR3 comprises 12 residues. CDR3 bases: TGTGCCAGCAGCGGGGACGAGGATACGCAGTATTTT. Protein: CASSGDEDTQYF.

This chain uses TRBV14 with TRBJ2-7, with 7 bases that match TRBD1. CDR3 length equals 14 residues. J lost 4 bases, V lost 2 bases, and 5 bases had no gene match. Germline V gene sequence: CDR1 SGHDN, CDR2 FVKESK. CDR3 protein: CASSQWGTVYEQYF. DNA for the CDR3: TGTGCCAGCAGCCAATGGGGGACAGTGTACGAGCAGTACTTC.

The chain links TRBV11-2 to TRBJ2-2; 10 bases match TRBD2. Germline trimming cut 5 bases from V and 4 bases from J; bases unmatched to any gene: 13. CDR1 SGHAT and CDR2 FQNNGV come from the germline V gene. This CDR3 is 18 amino acids long. The CDR3 nucleotides read TGTGCCAGCAGCCCCCTGGTAGCGGGGGGATTAGGCACCGGGGAGCTGTTTTTT. This translates into CASSPLVAGGLGTGELFF. Supplemented by reference TRBV11-2 and TRBJ2-2, the full variable domain reads EAGVAQSPRYKIIEKRQSVAFWCNPISGHATLYWYQQILGQGPKLLIQFQNNGVVDDSQLPKDRFSAERLKGVDSTLKIQPAKLEDSAVYLCASSPLVAGGLGTGELFFGEGSRLTVL.

The V call is TRBV30, the J call TRBJ2-7; 7 bases are shared with TRBD1. This CDR3 region has 14 residues. The J segment lost 2 bases and the V segment lost 0 bases, leaving 4 bases of the junction unmatched. Germline V gives CDR1 GTSNPN, CDR2 SVGIG (reference sequence). In DNA form, the CDR3 reads TGTGCCTGGAGTGTAATCCAGGGGGCCTACGAGCAGTACTTC. Its translation is CAWSVIQGAYEQYF. The complete variable domain, with remaining parts taken from reference TRBV30 and TRBJ2-7, reads SQTIHQWPATLVQPVGSPLSLECTVEGTSNPNLYWYRQAAGRGLQLLFYSVGIGQISSEVPQNLSASRPQDRQFILSSKKLLLSDSGFYLCAWSVIQGAYEQYFGPGTRLTVT.

The V gene is TRBV12-3 or TRBV12-4, the J gene TRBJ2-1, with D maybe TRBD2 (6 bases). V lost 10 bases and J lost 10, with 14 bases in between. The CDR3 runs 11 residues. The chain's CDR3 is CATGGVGEQFF. The DNA for the CDR3 is TGTGCCACCGGGGGAGTGGGGGAGCAGTTCTTC.

The V and J genes are TRBV27 and TRBJ1-5, with D unclear. CDR1 is MNHEY and CDR2 is SMNVEV in the germline V gene (reference sequence). The CDR3 spans 14 residues. Trimming left V 0 bases short and J 4 bases short, with 7 bases between. CDR3 protein: CASSLSWRNQPQHF. In DNA form, the CDR3 reads TGTGCCAGCAGTTTATCGTGGAGGAATCAGCCCCAGCATTTT.

This clonotype appeared a single time. The rearrangement uses TRBV29-1 and TRBJ1-1; D unclear. V lost 4 bases and J 7 bases, leaving 10 bases between the germline ends. The CDR3 sequence is 11 residues long. Germline V CDR1 and CDR2: SQVTM, ANQGSEA. The CDR3 spells CSVGVVNEAFF. Written as DNA, the CDR3 is TGCAGCGTTGGGGTGGTAAATGAAGCTTTCTTT.

The genes are TRBV27 and TRBJ1-5; TRBD1 matches 7 bases. The junction had 2 bases not matched to a gene; V was cut back by 2 bases and J by 4 bases. Germline V CDR1 and CDR2: MNHEY, SMNVEV (reference sequence). The CDR3 sequence is 14 residues long. The CDR3 loop is CASSLQGENQPQHF. CDR3 in DNA: TGTGCCAGCAGTTTACAGGGGGAGAATCAGCCCCAGCATTTT.

The chain has TRBV6-1 and TRBJ1-1; a weak D match, TRBD1 (6 bases). The CDR3 has 16 residues. Per germline, CDR1 MNHNS and CDR2 SASEGT. V was cut by 6 bases and J by 2 bases, with 19 bases left in between. The CDR3 region is CASSLLAGQINTEAFF. CDR3 coding DNA: TGTGCCAGCAGCCTCCTCGCGGGACAAATAAACACTGAAGCTTTCTTT.

CDR3 nucleotides: TGTGCCAGTAGGATGGGGTGGGGGGCGAGTAGTCAGCCCCAGCATTTT. Its protein is CASRMGWGASSQPQHF. The V gene is TRBV19, the J gene TRBJ1-5; TRBD1 is a possible D gene (6 bases). The CDR3 sequence is 16 residues long. Germline V gene data show CDR1 as LNHDA and CDR2 as SQIVND (reference sequence). Between the trimmed V and J ends, which lost 6 bases and 6 bases, there was a span of 21 bases.

The chain combines TRBV3-1 with TRBJ2-1; 13 nucleotides agree with TRBD2. The CDR3 consists of 18 residues. V dropped 0 bases and J dropped 6; count of bases not matched to a gene: 8. Germline CDR1 reads LGHDT; CDR2 reads YNNKEL (reference sequence). The CDR3: CASSQDLGGLAGTNEQFF. CDR3 DNA sequence: TGTGCCAGCAGCCAAGATCTCGGGGGACTAGCGGGGACCAATGAGCAGTTCTTC.

The V and J genes are TRBV24-1 and TRBJ2-1, with D maybe TRBD2 (5 bases). This CDR3 has 14 amino acids. CDR1 and CDR2 (germline): KGHDR, SFDVKD. Trimming cost V 5 bases and J 5 bases, with 12 bases left between them. Here the CDR3 reads CATSGAAAHNEQFF. CDR3 bases: TGTGCCACCAGTGGGGCAGCGGCACACAATGAGCAGTTCTTC.

The V call is TRBV19, the J call TRBJ1-1; TRBD1 might be the D (5 bases). The CDR3 runs 14 residues. CDR1 LNHDA and CDR2 SQIVND come from the germline V gene (reference sequence). V was clipped by 7 bases and J by 4 bases, with 16 bases between them. The CDR3 sequence is CASTKGMGGTEAFF. The CDR3 DNA follows: TGTGCCAGTACCAAAGGAATGGGGGGCACTGAAGCTTTCTTT.

The chain employs TRBV3-1 and TRBJ1-6, with unresolved D. This CDR3 spans 16 amino acids. The germline gives CDR1 LGHDT, CDR2 YNNKEL (reference sequence). Trimming removed 0 bases from V and 9 bases from J, with 15 bases in between. CDR3 bases: TGTGCCAGCAGCCAAGATTTCGACCCGGGAGGTTCACCCCTCCACTTT. Encoded protein: CASSQDFDPGGSPLHF.

The CDR3 region has the DNA TGTGCCTGGATACCCGCGGGGGACAGTCGTGACAATGAGCAGTTCTTC. This encodes CAWIPAGDSRDNEQFF. V usage is TRBV30 and J usage is TRBJ2-1; either TRBD1 or TRBD2 may supply D (7 bases each). Trimming pared 4 bases from V and 5 bases from J, leaving 21 bases between. Looked up from germline, CDR1 is GTSNPN and CDR2 is SVGIG (reference sequence). The CDR3 covers 16 residues. The complete variable domain, with remaining parts taken from reference TRBV30 and TRBJ2-1, reads SQTIHQWPATLVQPVGSPLSLECTVEGTSNPNLYWYRQAAGRGLQLLFYSVGIGQISSEVPQNLSASRPQDRQFILSSKKLLLSDSGFYLCAWIPAGDSRDNEQFFGPGTRLTVL.

As DNA, the CDR3 is TGCAGCGTTGATCGAGAGGGTTTAGGCTACACCTTC. It codes for CSVDREGLGYTF. The chain is built from TRBV29-1 and TRBJ1-2; no reliable D call. Germline CDR1 and CDR2: SQVTM and ANQGSEA. V was pared by 3 bases and J by 8 bases, with 13 bases between. CDR3 size: 12 residues.

This clonotype was detected once. V usage is TRBV20-1 and J usage is TRBJ2-7; D unclear. CDR1 and CDR2 (germline): DFQATT, SNEGSKA (reference sequence). The CDR3 spans 13 residues. Trimming shortened V by 2 bases and J by 2 bases, and 10 bases separated the two germline ends. The CDR3 nucleotides read TGCAGTGCTAGATCCCTTGACACCTACGAGCAGTACTTC. It yields the protein CSARSLDTYEQYF.